The rows below give T cell receptor beta chains drawn from one sample of a study of response to subunit inactivated influenza vaccine. Using its own MiXCR run on the RT-PCR reads, TCRdb lists one record per CDR3 protein. The data contain 700,000 to 900,000 distinct CDR3 sequences, 21% of them seen just once; the ten biggest clones take up about 9.4%. The sequenced sample was PBMCs from blood, obtained 5 days after vaccination. These receptor sequences come from a man between 45 and 60 years old who received an inactivated influenza vaccine. The CDR3 runs from the conserved cysteine through the conserved F or W. A D gene is named only where the DNA matches it firmly. The listing skips clone size in some rows; elsewhere it reads once, few, many or a size class.

CDR3 length	V gene	D gene	J gene	clone size	CDR3 DNA	CDR3 protein
13	TRBV29-1	-	TRBJ2-4	few	TGCAGCGTTGATCTTGGACCAGGGAACATTCAGTACTTC	CSVDLGPGNIQYF
13	TRBV24-1	-	TRBJ2-1	-	TGTGCCACCAGTGATTCGGGGGAAAATGAGCAGTTCTTC	CATSDSGENEQFF
14	TRBV5-1	-	TRBJ2-2	-	TGCGCCAGCAGCCTTATTTGGAGCACCGGGGAGCTGTTTTTT	CASSLIWSTGELFF
18	TRBV7-6	TRBD2	TRBJ2-7	few	TGTGCCAGCAGCCTCGGGCTAGCGGGAGGGCCACCTTTGTACGAGCAGTACTTC	CASSLGLAGGPPLYEQYF
13	TRBV29-1	-	TRBJ2-3	many	TGCAGCGTCGTGGGGCAGACCACAGATACGCAGTATTTT	CSVVGQTTDTQYF
16	TRBV20-1	TRBD2	TRBJ2-3	few	TGCAGTGCTAGTATCCTAGCGGTGGCTAGCACAGATACGCAGTATTTT	CSASILAVASTDTQYF
16	TRBV5-1	TRBD1	TRBJ2-7	-	TGCGCCAGCAGCGCCGGGACAGGTGGTGGGTACTACGAGCAGTACTTC	CASSAGTGGGYYEQYF
13	TRBV7-2	-	TRBJ2-1	few	TGTGCCAGCAGCTTCAGGACTGGGTCTGAGCAGTTCTTC	CASSFRTGSEQFF
15	TRBV6-1	-	TRBJ2-6	once	TGTGCCAGCAGCCACAGGGTCCCTGGGGCCATCGTCCTGACTTTC	CASSHRVPGAIVLTF
14	TRBV27	-	TRBJ2-7	few	TGTGCCAGCAGTTTATCTGGGGCAGCCTACGAGCAGTACTTC	CASSLSGAAYEQYF
12	TRBV7-9	-	TRBJ2-7	few	TGTGCCAGCAAGCCGATGGACTACGAGCAGTACTTC	CASKPMDYEQYF
15	TRBV18	-	TRBJ1-6	few	TGTGCCAGCTCACCGAAAGGCCCTTATAATTCACCCCTCCACTTT	CASSPKGPYNSPLHF
15	TRBV5-1	TRBD2	TRBJ2-3	few	TGCGCCAGCAGCTTGGAACTAGCGGGGACAGATACGCAGTATTTT	CASSLELAGTDTQYF
14	TRBV28	-	TRBJ2-5	-	TGTGCCAGCAGTTCTAGTCCGGGGGCGGAGACCCAGTACTTC	CASSSSPGAETQYF
14	TRBV7-2	-	TRBJ2-5	few	TGTGCCAGCAGCTTACGCAGGGCCCAAGAGACCCAGTACTTC	CASSLRRAQETQYF
15	TRBV7-9	TRBD2	TRBJ2-2	few	TGTGCCAGCACCGTGGGACTAGCGGGAACCGGGGAGCTGTTTTTT	CASTVGLAGTGELFF
16	TRBV7-2	TRBD2	TRBJ2-2	-	TGTGCCAGCAGCTTCCTAGTGGCGGGGGGGCTCGGGGAGCTGTTTTTT	CASSFLVAGGLGELFF
15	TRBV6-1	TRBD1	TRBJ1-5	few	TGTGCCAGCAGTACCGGACAGGGAGGGAATCAGCCCCAGCATTTT	CASSTGQGGNQPQHF
15	TRBV12-3/TRBV12-4	TRBD2	TRBJ2-3	-	TGTGCCAGCAGTTTACGCGGGGGGGGTCCAGATACGCAGTATTTT	CASSLRGGGPDTQYF
14	TRBV20-1	-	TRBJ2-2	many	TGCAGTGCACAGAAATTCTCGAACACCGGGGAGCTGTTTTTT	CSAQKFSNTGELFF
13	TRBV7-2	-	TRBJ2-1	few	TGTGCCAGCAGCTTAGCAGGCCCAAGAGAGCAGTTCTTC	CASSLAGPREQFF
13	TRBV29-1	-	TRBJ2-2	-	TGCAGCGTTGACCAGGGTAACACCGGGGAGCTGTTTTTT	CSVDQGNTGELFF
16	TRBV4-3	TRBD1	TRBJ2-3	-	TGCGCCAGCAGCCAATTGGACAGGGACGGTACAGATACGCAGTATTTT	CASSQLDRDGTDTQYF
12	TRBV10-3	TRBD2	TRBJ2-7	few	TGTGCCATCAACGGACTAGGGGACGAGCAGTACTTC	CAINGLGDEQYF
14	TRBV29-1	-	TRBJ2-6	-	TGCAGCGTTGTGTTGCTCGCGCGGGCCAACGTCCTGACTTTC	CSVVLLARANVLTF
13	TRBV9	-	TRBJ2-5	-	TGTGCCAGCAGCGTCGGAGGGGGGCAGACCCAGTACTTC	CASSVGGGQTQYF
16	TRBV20-1	TRBD2	TRBJ2-1	many	TGCAGTGCTAGTTGGGGACTAGCGGGGGGACGCAATGAGCAGTTCTTC	CSASWGLAGGRNEQFF
15	TRBV7-9	TRBD1	TRBJ2-1	few	TGTGCCAGCAGAAGGGACAGGAGCTCCTACAATGAGCAGTTCTTC	CASRRDRSSYNEQFF
15	TRBV7-2	-	TRBJ2-7	few	TGTGCCAGCAGCTCAGACAGGAGGAGCTCCTACGAGCAGTACTTC	CASSSDRRSSYEQYF
16	TRBV2	TRBD1	TRBJ2-7	few	TGTGCCAGCACCCTTGCTGGGAAGGGACAGGGCTACGAGCAGTACTTC	CASTLAGKGQGYEQYF
14	TRBV20-1	-	TRBJ2-3	-	TGCAGTGCTAGATCAGGTGCTAGCACAGATACGCAGTATTTT	CSARSGASTDTQYF
18	TRBV12-3/TRBV12-4	TRBD1	TRBJ1-6	-	TGTGCCAGCAGTTCGCCGGGACAGGGGAGCTCCTATAATTCACCCCTCCACTTT	CASSSPGQGSSYNSPLHF
14	TRBV6-2/TRBV6-3	-	TRBJ2-7	few	TGTGCCAGCAGTCGGGACGGACTCTCCTACGAGCAGTACTTC	CASSRDGLSYEQYF
17	TRBV20-1	TRBD1	TRBJ2-3	once	TGCAGTGCTAGAACGTATCAGGGGACAGGGACTTCAGATACGCAGTATTTT	CSARTYQGTGTSDTQYF
17	TRBV9	TRBD2	TRBJ2-3	few	TGTGCCAGCAGCGTAGCTACCGGGGGGAAGGGGACAGATACGCAGTATTTT	CASSVATGGKGTDTQYF
14	TRBV21-1	-	TRBJ1-5	-	TGTGCCAGCGGGTGGGAAGTTAGCAATCAGCCCCAGCATTTT	CASGWEVSNQPQHF
12	TRBV20-1	-	TRBJ2-5	many	TGCAGTGTTACCGGGAGCAAAGAGACCCAGTACTTC	CSVTGSKETQYF
16	TRBV20-1	TRBD1	TRBJ2-7	few	TGCAGTGCAACCGGGACAGGGCGTACTATCTCCTACGAGCAGTACTTC	CSATGTGRTISYEQYF
11	TRBV30	TRBD1	TRBJ2-7	many	TGTGCCTGCCACAGGGGCGGCGAGCAGTACTTC	CACHRGGEQYF
12	TRBV18	-	TRBJ2-7	few	TGTGCCAGCTCACCCACGACGGGAGAGCAGTACTTC	CASSPTTGEQYF
15	TRBV24-1	TRBD1	TRBJ1-2	many	TGTGCCACCAGTGACTCAGGGGGCGAGATCGATGGCTACACCTTC	CATSDSGGEIDGYTF
15	TRBV6-5	-	TRBJ1-4	-	TGTGCCAGCAGTTACGAGGGGGGAAGGAATGAAAAACTGTTTTTT	CASSYEGGRNEKLFF
14	TRBV20-1	-	TRBJ1-2	few	TGCAGTGCTAGGTCACAGGGATCTAACTATGGCTACACCTTC	CSARSQGSNYGYTF
14	TRBV20-1	-	TRBJ2-5	-	TGCAGTGCTAAGTGGTACGGAAGATTGGAGACCCAGTACTTC	CSAKWYGRLETQYF
14	TRBV5-6	-	TRBJ2-7	-	TGTGCCAGCACCAGGGGGAGGACAAACTACGAGCAGTACTTC	CASTRGRTNYEQYF
15	TRBV12-3/TRBV12-4	-	TRBJ1-3	once	TGTGCCAGCAGTTCACAGATACCGACTGGAAACACCATATATTTT	CASSSQIPTGNTIYF
12	TRBV12-3/TRBV12-4	-	TRBJ1-6	few	TGTGCCAGCAGTTTATCGGGGCTAACCCTCCACTTT	CASSLSGLTLHF
15	TRBV7-9	-	TRBJ2-7	few	TGTGCCAGCAGCCTTCCCTTGGGACACTACTACGAGCAGTACTTC	CASSLPLGHYYEQYF
13	TRBV6-2/TRBV6-3	TRBD2	TRBJ2-7	few	TGTGCCAGCAGTTCAACCGGACTAGCGGGAGTTGGCTTC	CASSSTGLAGVGF
13	TRBV20-1	-	TRBJ2-3	many	TGCAGTGCTAGTGCCCTGGGCACAGATACGCAGTATTTT	CSASALGTDTQYF
13	TRBV20-1	-	TRBJ2-1	-	TGCAGTGCTAGTCCGCGGGGATACAAAGAGCAGTTCTTC	CSASPRGYKEQFF
13	TRBV4-2	-	TRBJ2-5	-	TGTGCCAGCAGCCAAGAGGGGTGGGAGACCCAGTACTTC	CASSQEGWETQYF
12	TRBV4-1	-	TRBJ2-3	many	TGCGCCAGCAGCCAAGCGGCAGATACGCAGTATTTT	CASSQAADTQYF
16	TRBV7-9	TRBD2	TRBJ2-2	few	TGTGCCAGCCGACTAGCGGGAGGGCAGAGGACCGGGGAGCTGTTTTTT	CASRLAGGQRTGELFF
15	TRBV29-1	-	TRBJ1-5	-	TGCAGCGTTGGGTTCGGGGGGACGAGCAATCAGCCCCAGCATTTT	CSVGFGGTSNQPQHF
15	TRBV29-1	-	TRBJ2-7	-	TGCAGCGTTCGGAGGACGGGGGCTAACTCCTACGAGCAGTACTTC	CSVRRTGANSYEQYF
15	TRBV6-5	TRBD1	TRBJ2-5	few	TGTGCCAGCAGTTACTCCCACGACAGGGCTGAGACCCAGTACTTC	CASSYSHDRAETQYF
17	TRBV4-3	TRBD2	TRBJ2-2	few	TGCGCCAGCAGTCGTAGCGGGGGGGGTCCGACGACCGGGGAGCTGTTTTTT	CASSRSGGGPTTGELFF
14	TRBV20-1	-	TRBJ2-1	many	TGCAGTGCTAGAGTAAGGGGCAAGTACAATGAGCAGTTCTTC	CSARVRGKYNEQFF
13	TRBV5-1	-	TRBJ1-2	many	TGCGCCAGCAGCTTGGGGGGGCACTATGGCTACACCTTC	CASSLGGHYGYTF